What follows is one T cell receptor beta chain and its context. The data are from a study of blood T cell repertoires in COVID-19. Looking at the study overall: T cells, B-cell-depleted T cells, or PBMCs provided the cDNA or gDNA that served as material.

Authors' data handling: Reference gene primer amplification gave estimated nucleated cell counts. The assay was immunoSEQ multiplex PCR, and TCRdb's table has in-frame clones only and misses some. From that table come the V and J calls and clone size; the DNA was used to work out D and trimming. Of a few hundred thousand clones listed, roughly 77% are singletons. V lost 5 bases, J lost 2 bases, and 9 bases stayed unmatched. This CDR3 contains 18 residues. CDR1 MNHEY and CDR2 SVGEGT come from the germline V gene. Sequencing input: peripheral blood. The genes are TRBV6-2 or TRBV6-3 and TRBJ2-5, with 15 bases that match TRBD2. The sequence derives from a woman of 80 years or more with acute or convalescent COVID-19. Here the CDR3 DNA reads TGTGCCAGCAGTAAAGGACTAGCGGGGGGGCCGGGGCAAGAGACCCAGTACTTC. It is translated as CASSKGLAGGPGQETQYF.